This T cell receptor beta chain appears in the sequencing data of a study of CD8 T cells in Susac syndrome (dated by TCRdb to the late 2010s). Turning to the overall study: Whether CD8+ T cell activation and differentiation in Susac syndrome was antigen driven was tested using repertoire sequencing. The investigation overall reported the following: The study acknowledged that relatively few individuals were included in the TCR sequencing and HLA analysis.

About this clonotype itself: Its antigen is unknown. No base-level quality is on record; no much larger clone is a single base apart.

Peripheral blood CD8+ and CD4+ T cells from healthy donors, Susac syndrome patients and multiple sclerosis patients were profiled by high-throughput TCR beta sequencing. The healthy donors served as controls matched for age and sex. Bulk CD8+ and CD4+ T cells were purified by magnetic negative isolation, whereas CD8+ TEMRA cells were enriched by FACS. Blood was collected in EDTA tubes and processed within 24 hours, with PBMCs isolated through density gradient centrifugation. PBMCs intended for TCR sequencing were frozen in liquid nitrogen and were later thawed in a 37 degrees C water bath. The sorted or isolated CD4+, CD8+ and CD8+ TEMRA cells reached a purity of at least 90%. RNA was extracted using the RNeasy kit, and about 0.45 to 1 microgram was reverse transcribed with random hexamers. The immunoSEQ multiplex PCR assay, which covers 54 Vbeta and 13 Jbeta segments, was used to amplify TCR beta CDR3 regions. Bias from PCR amplification was corrected by using a synthetic template baseline for primer optimization and for computational correction. Per the original workflow: Reads were annotated to V, D and J genes per IMGT and analyzed with immunoSEQ Analyzer, keeping only productive sequences. Clonality was computed as one minus Shannon entropy normalized by log2 of the number of productive unique sequences. For each patient and control, public and private clones were evaluated among the 100 most prevalent clones. Clones were defined as Susac-specific when absent from the healthy and MS cohorts, from 1,000 to 1,100 published viral clones and from other ImmuneACCESS disease sequences. The raw public reads went through TCRdb reprocessing: fastp at Q25, MiXCR clone calling, in-frame beta chains kept. A single entry per CDR3 protein holds the most common genes and DNA from its merged rows. The V and J calls shown here were made by TCRdb, not taken from the authors' results. The sample records roughly 200,000 distinct CDR3 sequences, over 85% of which are singletons. The ten largest make up around 0.11% of the sample.

CDR3 length: 13 amino acids, cysteine to phenylalanine. Only CDR3 DNA remains: 39 bases, in frame from the first base. CDR1 is given as SGHTA and CDR2 as FQGTGA, both from the germline V gene. V is clipped by 2 bases and J by 5 bases, and the sequence between their germline boundaries is 9 bases long. The sequence derives from a human donor in good health. The V gene is TRBV7-3 and the J gene is TRBJ2-5; the D segment may tentatively be TRBD1 or TRBD2, each giving 5 matched bases. The sample taken for sequencing was CD4+ T cells from PBMCs. The base sequence is TGTGCCAGCAGCTTAGGGGGTCCGGAGACCCAGTACTTC. Its translation reads: CASSLGGPETQYF.